This is a list of T cell receptor beta chains from one sample in a study of blood T cell repertoires in COVID-19. Produced via immunoSEQ multiplex PCR; TCRdb's table is partial and in-frame only. The table has around 200,000 clones, almost 90% seen once. The source material was peripheral blood. The receptor source for this set is a man younger than 35 with active or convalescent COVID-19. The CDR3 runs from the conserved cysteine through the conserved F or W. D genes are given only for firm matches. Rows may omit the clone size; those that give it use once, few, many or a size class.

>TRBJ2-7|TRBV5-1|TRBD1|-
TGCGCCAGCAGCCCCACCGGGACAGGACACTACGAGCAGTACTTC
CASSPTGTGHYEQYF
>TRBJ1-2|TRBV18|TRBD1|-
TGTGCCAGCTCCGAGAAATTCGGGACAGAGGTGAGCTATGGCTACACCTTC
CASSEKFGTEVSYGYTF
>TRBJ1-2|TRBV5-4|TRBD1|-
TGTGCCAGCAGCTCGACTACAGGGGGATATGGCTACACCTTC
CASSSTTGGYGYTF
>TRBJ2-2|TRBV5-1|TRBD1|-
TGCGCCAGCAGCTCAGGACAGGGGGCGTTTGACGGGGAGCTGTTTTTT
CASSSGQGAFDGELFF
>TRBJ1-2|TRBV2|TRBD1|-
TGTGCCAGCAGTGTTCAGGGGGGCTATGGCTACACCTTC
CASSVQGGYGYTF
>TRBJ1-5|TRBV9|-|-
TGTGCCAGCAGCGTGACGGACAGCCTCAATCAGCCCCAGCATTTT
CASSVTDSLNQPQHF
>TRBJ1-2|TRBV7-2|-|-
TGTGCCAGCAGCGCAACAGGGAGGGGGGTCTATGGCTACACCTTC
CASSATGRGVYGYTF
>TRBJ2-1|TRBV5-1|TRBD2|-
TGCGCCAGCAGCTTTACGAGCGGGATTACTTACAATGAGCAGTTCTTC
CASSFTSGITYNEQFF
>TRBJ2-2|TRBV7-2|-|-
TGTGCCAGCAGCGTTTCTCAGGGGGAGGCCGGGGAGCTGTTTTTT
CASSVSQGEAGELFF
>TRBJ1-6|TRBV19|-|-
TGTGCCAGTACCCAGGGGTATAATTCACCCCTCCACTTT
CASTQGYNSPLHF
>TRBJ2-3|TRBV5-8|TRBD2|once
TGTGCCAGCAGCCAACAGAGCGGGGGGCGCGATACGCAGTATTTT
CASSQQSGGRDTQYF
>TRBJ2-3|TRBV9|TRBD2|-
TGTGCCAGCAGCACCCGGACTAGCGTTACTAGCACAGATACGCAGTATTTT
CASSTRTSVTSTDTQYF
>TRBJ1-2|TRBV28|TRBD1|-
TGTGCCAGCAGTTTTAATCCTCCTCGGACAGGGGGTCTTGGCTACACCTTC
CASSFNPPRTGGLGYTF
>TRBJ1-6|TRBV7-6|-|-
TGTGCCAGCAGCATGGACAGTAAGAATTCACCCCTCCACTTT
CASSMDSKNSPLHF
>TRBJ2-7|TRBV6-1|-|-
TGTGCCAGCAGTGAGGGCCACAGCTCCTACGAGCAGTACTTC
CASSEGHSSYEQYF
>TRBJ2-1|TRBV3-1/TRBV3-2|TRBD2|-
TGTGCCAGCAGCCAAGTCGGCCTAGCGGGAGGAAATGAGCAGTTCTTC
CASSQVGLAGGNEQFF
>TRBJ2-5|TRBV9|TRBD1|once
TGTGCCAGCAGCGTAGGTCCGGGACAGGGGATAGAGACCCAGTACTTC
CASSVGPGQGIETQYF
>TRBJ1-5|TRBV6-2/TRBV6-3|-|-
TGTGCCAGCAGTACACAGGGAAGACAGCCCCAGCATTTT
CASSTQGRQPQHF
>TRBJ1-2|TRBV25-1|-|-
TGTGCCAGCAGTGAGGGCCCTACTCTCAATGGCTACACCTTC
CASSEGPTLNGYTF
>TRBJ2-1|TRBV6-2/TRBV6-3|TRBD1|-
TGTGCCAGCAGTTACCTCACCGGGACAGGGCGAAGTGAGCAGTTCTTC
CASSYLTGTGRSEQFF
>TRBJ1-1|TRBV30|-|-
TGTGCCTGGACCGAGACAGGTCCCACTGAAGCTTTCTTT
CAWTETGPTEAFF
>TRBJ1-1|TRBV6-5|-|once
TGTGCCAGCATTTCCGCAACGTTCACAGGGATTGAAGCTTTCTTT
CASISATFTGIEAFF
>TRBJ1-3|TRBV4-2|-|-
TGTGCCAGCAGCCAAGATTTACGGGGCTCTGGAAACACCATATATTTT
CASSQDLRGSGNTIYF
>TRBJ2-1|TRBV4-3|TRBD2|-
TGCGCCAGCAGCCAAGAAATAATTCGGTGGACTAGCAATGAGCAGTTCTTC
CASSQEIIRWTSNEQFF
>TRBJ2-2|TRBV6-4|-|-
TGTGCCAGCAGCTATATCGGGGAGCTGTTTTTT
CASSYIGELFF
>TRBJ1-6|TRBV5-6|-|once
TGTGCCAGCAGCTTGATAGGGAGAGTCGAGAATAATTCACCCCTCCACTTT
CASSLIGRVENNSPLHF
>TRBJ2-1|TRBV9|-|-
TGTGCCAGCAGCGTACCCGGGAGTGTTAGCAATGAGCAGTTCTTC
CASSVPGSVSNEQFF
>TRBJ2-3|TRBV30|-|-
TGTGCCTGGGAGGCGCGGACAGATACGCAGTATTTT
CAWEARTDTQYF
>TRBJ1-2|TRBV9|-|-
TGTGCCAGCAGCGCAGGGGAGACGCATGGCTACACCTTC
CASSAGETHGYTF
>TRBJ2-7|TRBV6-4|-|-
TGTGCCAGCAGGGAAGAATGGGAACCAGGGTCCTACGAGCAGTACTTC
CASREEWEPGSYEQYF
>TRBJ2-2|TRBV3-1/TRBV3-2|TRBD2|-
TGTGCCAGCAGCCAAGACTCTGGGACTAGCGGGACCGGGGAGCTGTTTTTT
CASSQDSGTSGTGELFF
>TRBJ1-2|TRBV29-1|TRBD1|-
TGCAGCGTTGACGTTACCGGGACAGGTGAGGACTATGGCTACACCTTC
CSVDVTGTGEDYGYTF
>TRBJ2-7|TRBV18|TRBD1|-
TGTGCCAGCTCACCTACCGCCGGGATCGGGACAGATCTTAACTTC
CASSPTAGIGTDLNF
>TRBJ2-7|TRBV19|TRBD1|-
TGTGCCAGTAGTATAGACGGGACAGTCTCCTACGAGCAGTACTTC
CASSIDGTVSYEQYF
>TRBJ1-1|TRBV19|-|-
TGTGCCAGTAAGGAAGGAGGGGGGGGGTCCATGAACACTGAAGCTTTCTTT
CASKEGGGGSMNTEAFF
>TRBJ1-1|TRBV6-2/TRBV6-3|-|-
TGTGCCAGCAGTTACTCGAAAAGGGGTGAAGCTTTCTTT
CASSYSKRGEAFF
>TRBJ1-2|TRBV30|TRBD1|-
TGTGCCTGTGGGACAGTTCAATATGGCTACACCTTC
CACGTVQYGYTF
>TRBJ1-1|TRBV19|TRBD1|-
TGTGCCAGTAGTCCATCTAAGGGACAGGGGAACACTGAAGCTTTCTTT
CASSPSKGQGNTEAFF
>TRBJ1-4|TRBV29-1|-|-
TGCAGCGTTGCCAGGGAGGGTCAAAAACTGTTTTTT
CSVAREGQKLFF
>TRBJ2-6|TRBV14|TRBD1|-
TGTGCCAGCAGCCGAGAGGGACAGGGTTTTACCAACGTCCTGACTTTC
CASSREGQGFTNVLTF
>TRBJ2-3|TRBV6-1|-|-
TGTGCCAGCAGTGAAATGGGAGACACCCACACAGATACGCAGTATTTT
CASSEMGDTHTDTQYF
>TRBJ2-2|TRBV5-1|TRBD2|-
TGCGCCAGCAGCTTGGGGGGACTAGTGGGCACCGGGGAGCTGTTTTTT
CASSLGGLVGTGELFF
>TRBJ1-5|TRBV6-6|-|-
TGTGCCAGCAGTTACGGTACAGATAGCAATCAGCCCCAGCATTTT
CASSYGTDSNQPQHF